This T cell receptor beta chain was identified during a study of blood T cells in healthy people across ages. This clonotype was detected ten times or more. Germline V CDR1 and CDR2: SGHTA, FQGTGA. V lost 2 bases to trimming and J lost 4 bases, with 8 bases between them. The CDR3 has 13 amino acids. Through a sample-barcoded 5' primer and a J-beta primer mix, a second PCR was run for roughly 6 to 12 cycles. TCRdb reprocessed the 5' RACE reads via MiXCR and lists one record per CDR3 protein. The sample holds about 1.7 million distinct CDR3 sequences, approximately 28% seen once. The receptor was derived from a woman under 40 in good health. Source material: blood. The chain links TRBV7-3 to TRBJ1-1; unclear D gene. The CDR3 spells CASSLREGTEAFF. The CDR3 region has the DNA TGTGCCAGCAGCTTACGGGAAGGCACTGAAGCTTTCTTT.